Sequencing of this T cell receptor beta chain was carried out in a study of OX40 agonist ivuxolimab in advanced cancers. The study, taken as a whole, reports: Blood T cells, both CD4+ and CD8+, expanded clonally by week 6 at 0.1 to 3.0 mg/kg. CD8+ T cells averaged more expanded clones than CD4+. Antigens targeted by the expanded peripheral T cells were not determined.

This clone showed up just a few times. As yet, its antigen is unknown. Sequenced by immunoSEQ multiplex PCR; TCRdb stores in-frame clones only, minus some. The sample lists fewer than 35,000 clones; approximately 88% were seen once. V was clipped by 0 bases and J by 6 bases, with 8 bases between them. From germline, CDR1 is MGHRA and CDR2 YSYEKL. CDR3 length: 13 residues. V is TRBV4-1 and J is TRBJ1-1; D remains unclear. This clonotype originated in an adult with an advanced solid tumor such as melanoma, head and neck, liver or kidney cancer. The source material was CD4+ or CD8+ T cells sorted from blood, sampled in a trial of the OX40 agonist ivuxolimab. CDR3 protein: CASSQDHGAEAFF. The CDR3 DNA reads as TGCGCCAGCAGCCAAGATCATGGCGCTGAAGCTTTCTTT.